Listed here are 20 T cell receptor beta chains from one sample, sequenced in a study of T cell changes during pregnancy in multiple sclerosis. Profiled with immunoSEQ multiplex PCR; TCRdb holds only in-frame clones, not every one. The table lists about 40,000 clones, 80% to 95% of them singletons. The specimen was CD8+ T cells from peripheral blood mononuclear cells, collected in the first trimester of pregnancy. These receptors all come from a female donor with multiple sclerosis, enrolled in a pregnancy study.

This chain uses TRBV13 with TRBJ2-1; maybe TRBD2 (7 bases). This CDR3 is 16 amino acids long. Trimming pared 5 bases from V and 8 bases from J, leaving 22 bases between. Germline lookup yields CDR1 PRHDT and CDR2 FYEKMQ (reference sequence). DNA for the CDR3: TGTGCCAGCAGCCCGGGTAGAGGGGGGGCCGGATATGAGCAGTTCTTC. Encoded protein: CASSPGRGGAGYEQFF.

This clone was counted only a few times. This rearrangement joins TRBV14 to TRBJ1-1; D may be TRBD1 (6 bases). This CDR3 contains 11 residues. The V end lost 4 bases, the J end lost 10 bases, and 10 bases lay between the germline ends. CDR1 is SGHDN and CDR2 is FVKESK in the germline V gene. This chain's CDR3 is CASSPGGPAFF. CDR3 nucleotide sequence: TGTGCCAGCAGCCCCGGGGGGCCAGCTTTCTTT.

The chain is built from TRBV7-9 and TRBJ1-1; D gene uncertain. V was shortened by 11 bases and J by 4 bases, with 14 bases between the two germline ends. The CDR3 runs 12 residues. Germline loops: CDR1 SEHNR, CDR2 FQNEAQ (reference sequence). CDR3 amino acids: CAAEVGGTEAFF. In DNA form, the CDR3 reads TGTGCCGCCGAGGTGGGTGGCACTGAAGCTTTCTTT.

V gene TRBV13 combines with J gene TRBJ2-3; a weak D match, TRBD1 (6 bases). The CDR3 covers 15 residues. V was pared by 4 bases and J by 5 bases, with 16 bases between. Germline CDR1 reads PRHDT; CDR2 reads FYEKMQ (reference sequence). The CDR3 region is CASSSMGAARDTQYF. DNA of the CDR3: TGTGCCAGCAGCTCCATGGGGGCTGCAAGAGATACGCAGTATTTT. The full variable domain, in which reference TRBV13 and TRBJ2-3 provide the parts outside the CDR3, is AAGVIQSPRHLIKEKRETATLKCYPIPRHDTVYWYQQGPGQDPQFLISFYEKMQSDKGSIPDRFSAQQFSDYHSELNMSSLELGDSALYFCASSSMGAARDTQYFGPGTRLTVL.

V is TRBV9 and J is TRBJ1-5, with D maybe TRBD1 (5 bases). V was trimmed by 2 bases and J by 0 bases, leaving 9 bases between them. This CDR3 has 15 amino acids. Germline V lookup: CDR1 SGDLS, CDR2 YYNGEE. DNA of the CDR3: TGTGCCAGCAGCGTTGGGGCCGATAGCAATCAGCCCCAGCATTTT. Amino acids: CASSVGADSNQPQHF.

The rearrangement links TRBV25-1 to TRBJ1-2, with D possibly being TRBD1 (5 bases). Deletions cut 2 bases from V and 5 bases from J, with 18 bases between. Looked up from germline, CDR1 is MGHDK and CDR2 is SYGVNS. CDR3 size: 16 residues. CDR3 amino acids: CASSESEVAGLYGYTF. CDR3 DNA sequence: TGTGCCAGCAGTGAAAGTGAGGTGGCAGGGCTTTATGGCTACACCTTC.

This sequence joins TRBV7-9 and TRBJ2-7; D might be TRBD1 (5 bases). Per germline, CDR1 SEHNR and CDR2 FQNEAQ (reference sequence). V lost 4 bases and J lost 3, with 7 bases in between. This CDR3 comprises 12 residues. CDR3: CASSSQGYEQYF. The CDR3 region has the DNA TGTGCCAGCAGCTCCCAGGGCTACGAGCAGTACTTC.

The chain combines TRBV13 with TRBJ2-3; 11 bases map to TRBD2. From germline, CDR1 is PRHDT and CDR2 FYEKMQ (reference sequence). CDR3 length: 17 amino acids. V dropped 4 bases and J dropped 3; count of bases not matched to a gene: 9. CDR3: CASSSALLAGETDTQYF. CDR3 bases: TGTGCCAGCAGCTCGGCCCTACTAGCGGGGGAGACAGATACGCAGTATTTT. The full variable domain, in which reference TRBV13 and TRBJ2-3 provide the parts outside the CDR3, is AAGVIQSPRHLIKEKRETATLKCYPIPRHDTVYWYQQGPGQDPQFLISFYEKMQSDKGSIPDRFSAQQFSDYHSELNMSSLELGDSALYFCASSSALLAGETDTQYFGPGTRLTVL.

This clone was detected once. The CDR3 spells CASSGTGQNYGYTF. The CDR3 DNA reads as TGTGCCAGCAGCGGGACGGGACAGAACTATGGCTACACCTTC. This chain joins TRBV9 and TRBJ1-2; 7 bases line up with TRBD1. CDR1 is SGDLS and CDR2 is YYNGEE in the germline V gene. This CDR3 comprises 14 residues. The V gene end was trimmed by 3 bases and the J gene end by 2 bases; junction bases not matched to a gene: 4.

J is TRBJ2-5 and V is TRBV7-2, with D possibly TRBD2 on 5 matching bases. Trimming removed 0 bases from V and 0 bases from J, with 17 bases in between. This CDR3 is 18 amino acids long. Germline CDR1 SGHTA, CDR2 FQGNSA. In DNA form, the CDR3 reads TGTGCCAGCAGCTTAGCTCGGGGTGACACTGAGTACCAAGAGACCCAGTACTTC. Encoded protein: CASSLARGDTEYQETQYF. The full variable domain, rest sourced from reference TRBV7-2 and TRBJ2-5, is GAGVSQSPSNKVTEKGKDVELRCDPISGHTALYWYRQSLGQGLEFLIYFQGNSAPDKSGLPSDRFSAERTGGSVSTLTIQRTQQEDSAVYLCASSLARGDTEYQETQYFGPGTRLLVL.

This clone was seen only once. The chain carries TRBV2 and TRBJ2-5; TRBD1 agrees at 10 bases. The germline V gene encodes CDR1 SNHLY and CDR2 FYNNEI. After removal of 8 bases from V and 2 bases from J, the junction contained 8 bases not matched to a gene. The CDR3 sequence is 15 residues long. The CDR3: CASLLRDRGQETQYF. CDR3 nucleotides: TGTGCCAGCTTACTCCGGGACAGGGGACAAGAGACCCAGTACTTC.

DNA of the CDR3: TGCAGCGTTTGGGGACATAGCCCCTACGAGCAGTACTTC. It translates to CSVWGHSPYEQYF. This sequence joins TRBV29-1 and TRBJ2-7; tentatively, D is TRBD1 (6 bases). Trimming stripped 5 bases from V and 2 bases from J, with 13 bases between. This CDR3 is built from 13 residues. Germline V CDR1 and CDR2: SQVTM, ANQGSEA.

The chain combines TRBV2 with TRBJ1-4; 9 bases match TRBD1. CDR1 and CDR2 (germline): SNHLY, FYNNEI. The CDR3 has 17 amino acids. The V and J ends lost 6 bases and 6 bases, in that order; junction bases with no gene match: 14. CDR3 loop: CASSLLKDRGFDEKLFF. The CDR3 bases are TGTGCCAGCAGCCTGTTAAAGGACAGGGGTTTCGATGAAAAACTGTTTTTT.

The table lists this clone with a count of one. CDR3 amino acids: CASSDPRRQGSFGELFF. The CDR3 nucleotides are TGTGCCAGCAGCGACCCCCGAAGACAGGGGTCGTTCGGGGAGCTGTTTTTT. The V call is TRBV9, the J call TRBJ2-2; TRBD1 agrees at 8 bases. This CDR3 region has 17 residues. The germline CDR1 and CDR2 sequences are SGDLS and YYNGEE. V lost 3 bases, J lost 7 bases, and 14 bases stayed unmatched.

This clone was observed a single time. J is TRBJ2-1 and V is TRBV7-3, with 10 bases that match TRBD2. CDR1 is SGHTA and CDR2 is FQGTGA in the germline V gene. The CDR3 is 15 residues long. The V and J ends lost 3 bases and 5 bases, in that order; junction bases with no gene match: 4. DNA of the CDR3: TGTGCCAGCAGCTTCCCTAGCGGGGGAAACAATGAGCAGTTCTTC. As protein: CASSFPSGGNNEQFF.

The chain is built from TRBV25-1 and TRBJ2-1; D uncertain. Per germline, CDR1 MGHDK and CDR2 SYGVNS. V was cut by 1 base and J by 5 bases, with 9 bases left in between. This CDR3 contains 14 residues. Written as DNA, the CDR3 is TGTGCCAGCAGTGAATCTTGGCAGGACAATGAGCAGTTCTTC. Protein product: CASSESWQDNEQFF.

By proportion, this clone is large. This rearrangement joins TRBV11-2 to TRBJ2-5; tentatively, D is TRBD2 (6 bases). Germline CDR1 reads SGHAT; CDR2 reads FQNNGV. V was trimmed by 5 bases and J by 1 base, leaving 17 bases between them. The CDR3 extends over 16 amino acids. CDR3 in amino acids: CASSHVLGGAQETQYF. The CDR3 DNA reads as TGTGCCAGCAGCCACGTTTTAGGCGGGGCCCAAGAGACCCAGTACTTC.

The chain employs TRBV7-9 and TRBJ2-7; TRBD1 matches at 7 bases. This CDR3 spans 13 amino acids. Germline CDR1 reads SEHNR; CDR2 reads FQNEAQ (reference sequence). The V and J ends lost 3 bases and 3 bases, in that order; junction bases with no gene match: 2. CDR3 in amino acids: CASSLRQGYEQYF. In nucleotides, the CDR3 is TGTGCCAGCAGCTTGAGACAGGGCTACGAGCAGTACTTC.

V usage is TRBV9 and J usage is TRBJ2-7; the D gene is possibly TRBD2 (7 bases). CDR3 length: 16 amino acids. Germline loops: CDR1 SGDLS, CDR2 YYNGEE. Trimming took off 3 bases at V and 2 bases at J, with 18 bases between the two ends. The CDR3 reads CASSGPSTGRAYEQYF. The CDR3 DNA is TGTGCCAGCAGCGGACCCTCCACAGGGAGGGCCTACGAGCAGTACTTC. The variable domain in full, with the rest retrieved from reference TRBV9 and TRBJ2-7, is DSGVTQTPKHLITATGQRVTLRCSPRSGDLSVYWYQQSLDQGLQFLIQYYNGEERAKGNILERFSAQQFPDLHSELNLSSLELGDSALYFCASSGPSTGRAYEQYFGPGTRLTVT.

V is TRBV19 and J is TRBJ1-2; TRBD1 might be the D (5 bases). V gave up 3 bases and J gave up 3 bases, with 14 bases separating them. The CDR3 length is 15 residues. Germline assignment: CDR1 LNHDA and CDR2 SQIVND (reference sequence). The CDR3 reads CASSIGGGLYYGYTF. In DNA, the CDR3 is TGTGCCAGTAGTATCGGGGGGGGTCTGTACTATGGCTACACCTTC.